These T cell receptor beta chains were read from a single sample in a study of cytomegalovirus exposure and HLA in healthy donors. The assay was immunoSEQ multiplex PCR, and TCRdb's table has in-frame clones only and misses some. The sample yields under 200,000 clones, around 79% seen once. What was sequenced was PBMCs. These receptors were taken from a man aged 40-55 years in good health and CMV-seronegative. Each CDR3 is given with its conserved first and last residue. A D gene is named only where the DNA matches it firmly. Expanded clones are given a class, and other clones once, few, many or no size at all.

clone_size | j_call | v_call | d_call | cdr3_aa | cdr3_nt
few | TRBJ1-2 | TRBV15 | NA | CATSRDRRGYTF | TGTGCCACCAGCAGAGATCGTCGTGGCTACACCTTC
NA | TRBJ2-7 | TRBV7-2 | TRBD2 | CASSSSGGWLFEQYF | TGTGCCAGCAGCTCCTCCGGGGGGTGGCTTTTCGAGCAGTACTTC
NA | TRBJ2-3 | TRBV5-1 | NA | CASSIRTGRAPDTQYF | TGCGCCAGCAGCATCCGGACAGGGAGGGCCCCAGATACGCAGTATTTT
NA | TRBJ2-5 | TRBV11-2 | NA | CASSFEGETQYF | TGTGCCAGCAGCTTCGAGGGAGAGACCCAGTACTTC
NA | TRBJ2-1 | TRBV11-2 | TRBD2 | CASSSVTSGYNEQFF | TGTGCCAGCAGCTCTGTGACTAGCGGCTACAATGAGCAGTTCTTC
NA | TRBJ2-7 | TRBV11-2 | TRBD2 | CASSSQPSGIAYEQYF | TGTGCCAGCAGCTCGCAACCTAGCGGCATCGCTTACGAGCAGTACTTC
NA | TRBJ2-1 | TRBV5-5 | TRBD2 | CASSSTSGRMDEQFF | TGTGCCAGCAGCTCGACTAGCGGGAGGATGGATGAGCAGTTCTTC
NA | TRBJ2-1 | TRBV4-1 | TRBD2 | CASSQPGLAAGQFF | TGCGCCAGCAGCCAGCCGGGACTAGCGGCAGGGCAGTTCTTC
NA | TRBJ2-3 | TRBV6-5 | TRBD2 | CASGERDRSTDTQYF | TGTGCCAGCGGAGAGCGGGACCGAAGCACAGATACGCAGTATTTT
NA | TRBJ2-7 | TRBV28 | TRBD2 | CASSISGRYEQYF | TGTGCCAGCAGTATTAGCGGGAGGTACGAGCAGTACTTC
NA | TRBJ2-1 | TRBV28 | TRBD2 | CASRRTSGSGGNEQFF | TGTGCCAGCAGGCGGACTAGCGGGAGCGGTGGCAATGAGCAGTTCTTC
NA | TRBJ2-3 | TRBV28 | TRBD2 | CASSGGLAVYTQYF | TGTGCCAGCAGTGGTGGACTAGCTGTGTATACGCAGTATTTT
NA | TRBJ2-1 | TRBV28 | TRBD2 | CASSRGRSWVYNEQFF | TGTGCCAGCAGTCGCGGGAGGAGTTGGGTTTACAATGAGCAGTTCTTC
NA | TRBJ1-3 | TRBV19 | TRBD1 | CASKGQGALGNTIYF | TGTGCCAGTAAAGGACAGGGGGCGCTGGGAAACACCATATATTTT
NA | TRBJ2-3 | TRBV29-1 | TRBD2 | CSVAPGTSGRTQYF | TGCAGCGTCGCCCCCGGGACTAGCGGGAGGACGCAGTATTTT
NA | TRBJ2-7 | TRBV10-3 | NA | CAISDLFPRGGLSYEQYF | TGTGCCATCAGTGACCTCTTCCCCCGGGGTGGACTCTCCTACGAGCAGTACTTC
few | TRBJ2-7 | TRBV19 | TRBD1 | CASRGQGAASYEQYF | TGTGCCAGTAGGGGACAGGGGGCTGCATCCTACGAGCAGTACTTC
NA | TRBJ2-5 | TRBV11-3 | NA | CASSAGTSGAETQYF | TGTGCCAGCAGCGCCGGGACTTCCGGGGCAGAGACCCAGTACTTC
NA | TRBJ2-3 | TRBV6-1 | NA | CASSDEWTDTQYF | TGTGCCAGCAGTGACGAGTGGACAGATACGCAGTATTTT
NA | TRBJ2-1 | TRBV5-1 | TRBD2 | CASSLEALGLAGSNEQFF | TGCGCCAGCAGCTTGGAGGCGTTAGGACTAGCGGGGAGCAATGAGCAGTTCTTC
once | TRBJ2-3 | TRBV5-6 | NA | CASSFEQDSTDTQYF | TGTGCCAGCAGCTTCGAGCAGGATAGCACAGATACGCAGTATTTT
NA | TRBJ2-1 | TRBV10-3 | NA | CAISESSGAGYNEQFF | TGTGCCATCAGTGAGTCGTCGGGAGCGGGCTACAATGAGCAGTTCTTC
NA | TRBJ1-4 | TRBV7-2 | NA | CASSRGWAANEKLFF | TGTGCCAGCAGCCGGGGGTGGGCTGCGAATGAAAAACTGTTTTTT
NA | TRBJ2-3 | TRBV19 | TRBD1 | CASSDRGAYTDTQYF | TGTGCCAGTAGTGACAGGGGCGCGTACACAGATACGCAGTATTTT
NA | TRBJ2-5 | TRBV7-8 | NA | CASSLRTALLTETQYF | TGTGCCAGCAGCTTACGGACAGCACTTTTGACAGAGACCCAGTACTTC
NA | TRBJ2-1 | TRBV27 | TRBD2 | CASSPRGLVANNEQFF | TGTGCCAGCAGTCCGAGGGGACTAGTAGCGAACAATGAGCAGTTCTTC
NA | TRBJ2-7 | TRBV5-1 | TRBD1 | CASSPPGQGYEQYF | TGCGCCAGCAGCCCGCCGGGACAGGGCTACGAGCAGTACTTC
few | TRBJ1-1 | TRBV9 | TRBD1 | CASSGTGVGDTEAFF | TGTGCCAGCAGCGGGACAGGGGTGGGGGACACTGAAGCTTTCTTT
NA | TRBJ2-1 | TRBV15 | TRBD2 | CATSGTSVNTYNEQFF | TGTGCCACCAGCGGGACTAGCGTGAATACCTACAATGAGCAGTTCTTC
NA | TRBJ2-3 | TRBV7-2 | TRBD2 | CASSLVSGRASTDTQYF | TGTGCCAGCAGCTTAGTTAGCGGGAGGGCGAGCACAGATACGCAGTATTTT
once | TRBJ2-1 | TRBV7-2 | TRBD2 | CASSWTSGTYNEQFF | TGTGCCAGCAGCTGGACTAGCGGGACTTACAATGAGCAGTTCTTC
NA | TRBJ2-7 | TRBV21-1 | NA | CASSIPGTGCQQYF | TGTGCCAGCAGCATCCCCGGGACAGGGTGCCAGCAGTACTTC
NA | TRBJ2-7 | TRBV4-2 | TRBD2 | CASSQELSGSSYEQYF | TGTGCCAGCAGCCAAGAATTGAGCGGGAGCTCCTACGAGCAGTACTTC
NA | TRBJ2-3 | TRBV7-9 | NA | CSSSYRQAPGTDTQYF | TGTTCCAGCAGCTACAGACAGGCCCCGGGTACAGATACGCAGTATTTT
NA | TRBJ1-4 | TRBV7-2 | NA | CASSPGSGWINEKLFF | TGTGCCAGCAGCCCCGGTTCCGGGTGGATTAATGAAAAACTGTTTTTT
NA | TRBJ2-7 | TRBV25-1 | NA | CASKDGFRDEQYF | TGTGCCAGCAAGGATGGCTTCCGGGACGAGCAGTACTTC
once | TRBJ2-4 | TRBV6-6 | NA | CASRSGRAKNSQYF | TGTGCCAGCAGAAGCGGGCGAGCCAAAAACAGTCAGTACTTC
few | TRBJ2-5 | TRBV15 | NA | CATSRPSVQETQYF | TGTGCCACCAGCAGACCGTCCGTGCAGGAGACCCAGTACTTC
NA | TRBJ2-7 | TRBV27 | NA | CASSPTRPGTAISYEQYF | TGTGCCAGCAGTCCAACCCGCCCCGGGACTGCCATCTCCTACGAGCAGTACTTC
NA | TRBJ2-5 | TRBV12-2 | NA | CASRLAPDDREPVQETQYF | TGTGCAAGTCGCTTAGCGCCTGATGACAGGGAACCTGTTCAAGAGACCCAGTACTTC
NA | TRBJ2-7 | TRBV11-3 | NA | CASSGDNSYEQYF | TGTGCCAGCAGCGGCGACAACTCCTACGAGCAGTACTTC
once | TRBJ1-1 | TRBV18 | TRBD1 | CASSPRTGFTEAFF | TGTGCCAGCTCACCACGGACAGGGTTCACTGAAGCTTTCTTT
NA | TRBJ2-7 | TRBV6-1 | NA | CASSAGYEQYF | TGTGCCAGCAGTGCAGGGTACGAGCAGTACTTC
NA | TRBJ1-5 | TRBV7-2 | TRBD1 | CASSLEGGTPSQPQHF | TGTGCCAGCAGCTTAGAAGGGGGCACACCCTCTCAGCCCCAGCATTTT
NA | TRBJ2-2 | TRBV7-2 | NA | CASSLASSERSGTGELFF | TGTGCCAGCAGCTTAGCGAGTTCAGAGCGGAGCGGGACCGGGGAGCTGTTTTTT
few | TRBJ2-6 | TRBV28 | TRBD1 | CASSLTRDSPSGANVLTF | TGTGCCAGCAGTCTAACCCGGGACAGCCCCTCTGGGGCCAACGTCCTGACTTTC
NA | TRBJ2-7 | TRBV4-3 | NA | CASSSRLGHEQYF | TGCGCCAGCAGCTCCCGACTAGGGCACGAGCAGTACTTC
NA | TRBJ2-7 | TRBV5-5 | TRBD1 | CTSSFWDREDEQYF | TGTACCAGCAGCTTTTGGGACAGGGAAGACGAGCAGTACTTC
NA | TRBJ2-1 | TRBV6-5 | TRBD1 | CASSQDRRNNEQFF | TGTGCCAGCAGTCAGGACAGGAGGAACAATGAGCAGTTCTTC
NA | TRBJ2-1 | TRBV15 | NA | CAIAAGRWNEQFF | TGTGCCATCGCGGCGGGACGGTGGAATGAGCAGTTCTTC
NA | TRBJ2-7 | TRBV2 | NA | CASSEWGGSPYEQYF | TGTGCCAGCAGTGAGTGGGGCGGTTCCCCCTACGAGCAGTACTTC
NA | TRBJ2-6 | TRBV4-1 | TRBD1 | CASSQQGVGLGSGANVLTF | TGCGCCAGCAGCCAGCAGGGGGTGGGCCTGGGCTCTGGGGCCAACGTCCTGACTTTC
NA | TRBJ2-7 | TRBV5-4 | TRBD2 | CASSAAGLAYDEQYF | TGTGCCAGCAGCGCAGCTGGACTAGCGTATGACGAGCAGTACTTC